One sample yielded the 32 T cell receptor beta chains listed below, sequenced in a study of blood T cell repertoires in COVID-19. Clones were sequenced by immunoSEQ multiplex PCR, and TCRdb holds only the in-frame ones, with some missing. The data show under 100,000 clones, about 84% seen once. Sequenced material: peripheral blood. Source of these receptors: a man aged 80 or over with active or convalescent COVID-19.

The V call is TRBV13, the J call TRBJ2-1, with a possible D match to TRBD1 (6 bases). Germline V gene data show CDR1 as PRHDT and CDR2 as FYEKMQ (reference sequence). Trimming shortened V by 4 bases and J by 5 bases, and 12 bases separated the two germline ends. The CDR3 spans 14 residues. Here the CDR3 reads CASSSGAKHNEQFF. CDR3 in DNA: TGTGCCAGCAGCTCAGGGGCCAAACACAATGAGCAGTTCTTC.

This chain connects TRBV11-3 to TRBJ1-1, with 9 bases identical to TRBD1. Germline assignment: CDR1 SGHNT and CDR2 YENEEA. This CDR3 region has 16 residues. After removal of 5 bases from V and 0 bases from J, the junction contained 7 bases not matched to a gene. The CDR3 sequence: CASSQRGTGLNTEAFF. CDR3 sequence (DNA): TGTGCCAGCAGCCAACGGGGGACAGGGCTGAACACTGAAGCTTTCTTT.

The chain uses TRBV10-3 and TRBJ1-1; no reliable D call. Germline V lookup: CDR1 ENHRY, CDR2 SYGVKD. This CDR3 region has 13 residues. V was cut by 6 bases and J by 0 bases, with 8 bases left in between. CDR3 nucleotide sequence: TGTGCCATCAGGGTCTCTATGAACACTGAAGCTTTCTTT. Amino acid sequence: CAIRVSMNTEAFF.

The J gene is TRBJ2-3, the V gene TRBV7-9; D might be TRBD2 (6 bases). Germline lookup yields CDR1 SEHNR and CDR2 FQNEAQ (reference sequence). This CDR3 region has 10 residues. The CDR3 nucleotides read TGTGCATGGGGGGCAGATACGCAGTATTTT. Its translation: CAWGADTQYF.

V and J are TRBV19 and TRBJ1-5, with unresolved D. The CDR3 is 17 amino acids. Between the trimmed V and J ends, which lost 3 bases and 2 bases, there was a span of 17 bases. CDR1 is LNHDA, CDR2 SQIVND, per germline (reference sequence). CDR3 in amino acids: CASSIRRGTGGNQPQHF. The CDR3 DNA is TGTGCCAGTAGTATCCGCCGGGGAACCGGCGGCAATCAGCCCCAGCATTTT.

In this sample, this clone turned up a few times. V gene TRBV28 combines with J gene TRBJ2-1, with 15 bases fitting TRBD2. Losses at the gene ends were 7 bases for V and 15 bases for J; bases not matched to a gene: 16. Germline V gene sequence: CDR1 MDHEN, CDR2 SYDVKM. The CDR3 runs to 16 residues. CDR3 amino acids: CASTPVGLAGGRVGFF. CDR3 in DNA: TGTGCCAGCACCCCAGTGGGACTAGCGGGGGGTAGGGTTGGGTTCTTC.

CDR3 protein: CASGLARGLNTEAFF. As DNA, the CDR3 is TGTGCTAGTGGTTTGGCCAGGGGGCTGAACACTGAAGCTTTCTTT. This chain uses TRBV12-5 with TRBJ1-1; 8 bases align to TRBD1. The germline V gene encodes CDR1 LGHNT and CDR2 FRNRAP. Trimming at V came to 1 base and at J to 0 bases, leaving 1 base not matched to a gene. The CDR3 contains 15 residues.

The J gene is TRBJ2-3, the V gene TRBV2; D is possibly TRBD1 (5 bases). Between the trimmed V and J ends, which lost 7 bases and 2 bases, there was a span of 13 bases. CDR1 is SNHLY, CDR2 FYNNEI, per germline. This CDR3 is 14 amino acids long. This CDR3 reads CASKARANTDTQYF. The CDR3 DNA follows: TGTGCCAGCAAGGCCAGGGCTAACACAGATACGCAGTATTTT. The full variable domain, its missing parts supplied by reference TRBV2 and TRBJ2-3, is EPEVTQTPSHQVTQMGQEVILRCVPISNHLYFYWYRQILGQKVEFLVSFYNNEISEKSEIFDDQFSVERPDGSNFTLKIRSTKLEDSAMYFCASKARANTDTQYFGPGTRLTVL.

The genes are TRBV3-1 (or the pseudogene TRBV3-2) and TRBJ1-6, with a weak D call TRBD1 (5 bases). CDR1 LGHDT and CDR2 YNNKEL come from the germline V gene (reference sequence). V was cut by 0 bases and J by 10 bases, with 16 bases left in between. The CDR3 spans 16 residues. CDR3 bases: TGTGCCAGCAGCCAAGAATTCCGGGGGATGAGGTCACCCCTCCACTTT. Protein sequence: CASSQEFRGMRSPLHF.

The J gene is TRBJ1-1, the V gene TRBV10-3; D gene uncertain. V was shortened by 4 bases and J by 7 bases, with 16 bases between the two germline ends. This CDR3 has 14 residues. In germline, CDR1 is ENHRY, CDR2 SYGVKD. The DNA of the CDR3 is TGTGCCATCAGTGGAAAGCGTCTCGTTAGTGAAGCTTTCTTT. Its translation is CAISGKRLVSEAFF.

This chain joins TRBV5-4 and TRBJ2-7, with 9 bases lining up with TRBD1. The ends lost 0 bases at V and 9 bases at J; junction bases unmatched: 7. The CDR3 extends over 14 amino acids. The germline V gene encodes CDR1 SGHNT and CDR2 YYREEE (reference sequence). The CDR3 sequence: CASSLGTGEAGQYF. In DNA, the CDR3 is TGTGCCAGCAGCTTGGGGACAGGGGAGGCTGGGCAGTACTTC.

J is TRBJ1-4 and V is TRBV7-6; TRBD1 might be the D (6 bases). CDR1 and CDR2 from the germline V gene are SGHVS and FNYEAQ. The CDR3 totals 15 residues. Trimming left V 7 bases short and J 8 bases short, with 20 bases between. As DNA, the CDR3 is TGTGCCAGCACCAGGCTGGGGGGGGCAGGAGAAAAACTGTTTTTT. Translating gives CASTRLGGAGEKLFF.

The chain is built from TRBV11-3 and TRBJ2-5; 10 bases match TRBD2. The CDR3 is 15 amino acids. Germline V gene lookup returns CDR1 SGHNT and CDR2 YENEEA. The junction had 8 bases not matched to a gene; V was cut back by 5 bases and J by 5 bases. The CDR3, as DNA: TGTGCCAGCAGCGATAGCGGGGGGCCTAGGGAGACCCAGTACTTC. Translating gives CASSDSGGPRETQYF.

This sequence joins TRBV6-2 or TRBV6-3 and TRBJ2-7; 9 nucleotides align to TRBD2. V trimming: 6 bases; J trimming: 2 bases; junction bases outside the gene matches: 14. Germline V gene data show CDR1 as MNHEY and CDR2 as SVGEGT. The CDR3 sequence is 17 residues long. The CDR3 coding sequence is TGTGCCAGCAGCCCCGGACTAGCGAAAACTTTGACCTACGAGCAGTACTTC. Translating gives CASSPGLAKTLTYEQYF.

The V and J genes are TRBV5-4 and TRBJ2-7; 9 bases align to TRBD1. The germline V gene encodes CDR1 SGHNT and CDR2 YYREEE (reference sequence). The junction had 11 bases not matched to a gene; V was cut back by 4 bases and J by 6 bases. The CDR3 loop spans 15 amino acids. Here the CDR3 reads CASSTGGARSGEQYF. As DNA, the CDR3 is TGTGCCAGCAGCACAGGGGGCGCGAGATCGGGCGAGCAGTACTTC.

V is TRBV18 and J is TRBJ2-6, with TRBD2 matching over 7 bases. CDR1 is KGHSH and CDR2 is LQKENI in the germline V gene. The CDR3 consists of 17 residues. Losses at the gene ends were 3 bases for V and 0 bases for J; bases not matched to a gene: 5. The CDR3 nucleotides are TGTGCCAGCTCACCCCAGGGAGGGTACTCTGGGGCCAACGTCCTGACTTTC. Translating gives CASSPQGGYSGANVLTF.

The V call is TRBV5-1, the J call TRBJ1-1, with D tentatively TRBD1 (6 bases). CDR1 SGHRS and CDR2 YFSETQ come from the germline V gene. There are 14 residues in the CDR3. Trimming left V 1 base short and J 1 base short, with 8 bases between. The CDR3: CASSLTGTNTEAFF. As DNA, the CDR3 is TGCGCCAGCAGCTTGACAGGGACGAACACTGAAGCTTTCTTT.

This sequence joins TRBV5-5 and TRBJ1-4; D remains unclear. The germline CDR1 and CDR2 sequences are SGHKS and YYEKEE (reference sequence). V lost 4 bases and J 0 bases, leaving 7 bases between the germline ends. This CDR3 comprises 14 residues. CDR3: CASSQVATNEKLFF. CDR3 DNA: TGTGCCAGCAGCCAGGTCGCAACTAATGAAAAACTGTTTTTT.

The chain combines TRBV9 with TRBJ1-1; the match to TRBD1 covers 8 bases. This CDR3 is built from 15 residues. J was trimmed by 4 bases and V by 4 bases; bases with no gene match: 9. Germline V gene lookup returns CDR1 SGDLS and CDR2 YYNGEE. The CDR3 region has the DNA TGTGCCAGCAGCCCGCTGGACAGGGCGAGCACTGAAGCTTTCTTT. Amino acids: CASSPLDRASTEAFF.

This clone was found a few times. The CDR3 sequence: CASSLGRGELFF. The CDR3 DNA is TGTGCCAGCAGCTTAGGGAGGGGGGAGCTGTTTTTT. The chain joins TRBV7-2 to TRBJ2-2; possibly TRBD2 for D (5 bases). Germline V gene data show CDR1 as SGHTA and CDR2 as FQGNSA. This CDR3 is 12 amino acids long. V was pared by 1 base and J by 8 bases, with 5 bases between.

A single count supports this clone. The chain has TRBV10-1 and TRBJ2-2, with a possible D match to TRBD2 (6 bases). CDR3 length: 13 residues. Trimming pared 4 bases from V and 5 bases from J, leaving 8 bases between. CDR1 and CDR2 from the germline V gene are WNHNN and SYGVQD (reference sequence). Written as DNA, the CDR3 is TGCGCCAGCAGTGGTAGCGGAACCGGGGAGCTGTTTTTT. It codes for CASSGSGTGELFF.

The chain carries TRBV18 and TRBJ1-2, with a possible D match to TRBD1 (6 bases). Germline loops: CDR1 KGHSH, CDR2 LQKENI. The V gene lost 3 bases and the J gene lost 3 bases, with 8 bases spanning the gap. The CDR3 is 13 residues long. The CDR3 sequence is CASSPTGDYGYTF. The CDR3 DNA reads as TGTGCCAGCTCACCGACAGGAGACTATGGCTACACCTTC.

The rearrangement links TRBV6-5 to TRBJ2-2, with TRBD2 matching 14 bases. CDR3 length: 16 amino acids. Looked up from germline, CDR1 is MNHEY and CDR2 is SVGAGI. Trimming removed 0 bases from V and 7 bases from J; junction bases left unmatched: 1. The CDR3 DNA is TGTGCCAGCAGTTACTCGGGACTAGCGGGGGTCGGGGAGCTGTTTTTT. This sequence encodes CASSYSGLAGVGELFF.

V usage is TRBV11-2 and J usage is TRBJ2-4; 10 nucleotides align to TRBD1. This CDR3 region has 19 residues. The J segment lost 0 bases and the V segment lost 0 bases, leaving 8 bases of the junction unmatched. The germline CDR1 and CDR2 sequences are SGHAT and FQNNGV. The CDR3 sequence is CASSLDWTGGPVAKNIQYF. In nucleotides, the CDR3 is TGTGCCAGCAGCTTAGACTGGACAGGGGGACCGGTAGCCAAAAACATTCAGTACTTC.

The CDR3 DNA reads TGTGCCAGCTCCCTTGGACAGCAATCACCCCTCCACTTT. Translated, it gives CASSLGQQSPLHF. This chain joins TRBV18 and TRBJ1-6, with a tentative D call TRBD1 (6 bases). The V end lost 6 bases, the J end lost 10 bases, and 13 bases lay between the germline ends. This CDR3 has 13 amino acids. Germline CDR1 reads KGHSH; CDR2 reads LQKENI.

The chain is built from TRBV7-2 and TRBJ1-6; the D is unclear. V lost 3 bases, J lost 7 bases, and 10 bases lay in between. The CDR3 has 14 amino acids. CDR1 is SGHTA, CDR2 FQGNSA, per germline. This chain's CDR3 is CASSFRVGNSPLHF. CDR3 DNA: TGTGCCAGCAGCTTTCGGGTCGGGAATTCACCCCTCCACTTT.

V is TRBV3-1 (or the pseudogene TRBV3-2) and J is TRBJ2-5, with D perhaps matching TRBD1 (6 bases). Trimming took 4 bases from V and 5 from J, leaving 14 bases between them. There are 14 residues in the CDR3. CDR1 LGHDT and CDR2 YNNKEL come from the germline V gene (reference sequence). The CDR3 coding sequence is TGTGCCAGCAGCCGAATAGGAAGGGGGGAGACCCAGTACTTC. It encodes CASSRIGRGETQYF.

The gene calls are TRBV4-1 and TRBJ1-1; TRBD1 matches at 7 bases. Per germline, CDR1 MGHRA and CDR2 YSYEKL. The CDR3 extends over 17 amino acids. The V gene end was trimmed by 1 base and the J gene end by 4 bases; junction bases not matched to a gene: 12. This chain's CDR3 is CASSQGPETAGGTEAFF. The CDR3 DNA is TGCGCCAGCAGCCAAGGTCCGGAGACAGCAGGGGGCACTGAAGCTTTCTTT.

CDR3 sequence: CASSNWGQGGLKTQYF. The CDR3 nucleotides read TGTGCCAGCAGCAATTGGGGACAGGGAGGGCTTAAGACCCAGTACTTC. This chain joins TRBV5-6 and TRBJ2-5; 9 bases agree with TRBD1. V lost 4 bases to trimming and J lost 6 bases; unmatched junction nucleotides: 13. CDR1 SGHDT and CDR2 YYEEEE come from the germline V gene. The CDR3 contains 16 residues.

The gene calls are TRBV7-8 and TRBJ1-3; 7 bases line up with TRBD1. This CDR3 comprises 15 residues. The junction had 0 bases not matched to a gene; V was cut back by 1 base and J by 0 bases. Looked up from germline, CDR1 is SGHVS and CDR2 is FQNEAQ. As DNA, the CDR3 is TGTGCCAGCAGCTTAGGGGACAGCTCTGGAAACACCATATATTTT. Amino acid sequence: CASSLGDSSGNTIYF.

J is TRBJ1-5 and V is TRBV5-5; no clear D gene. Per the germline V gene, CDR1 is SGHKS and CDR2 is YYEKEE (reference sequence). The CDR3 extends over 17 amino acids. V lost 0 bases and J lost 0, with 13 bases in between. This CDR3 reads CASSLGFGGVSNQPQHF. The DNA for the CDR3 is TGTGCCAGCAGCTTGGGGTTCGGCGGGGTTAGCAATCAGCCCCAGCATTTT.

The rearrangement links TRBV7-9 to TRBJ1-2, with 9 bases aligning to TRBD1. CDR1 SEHNR and CDR2 FQNEAQ come from the germline V gene (reference sequence). The CDR3 runs 16 residues. V lost 4 bases to trimming and J lost 3 bases; unmatched junction nucleotides: 9. The CDR3 sequence: CASSSFRDREDYGYTF. The CDR3 region has the DNA TGTGCCAGCAGCTCATTCCGGGACAGGGAAGACTATGGCTACACCTTC.